This T cell receptor (beta chain) was sequenced in a study of shared clonotypes between healthy human individuals. Across the study: Each donor contributed plates that comprised three CD4 naive, three CD4 memory, two CD8 naive and one CD8 memory.

There are a few counts of this clone. Its antigen is still unknown. The data were produced by immunoSEQ multiplex PCR, yet TCRdb's version contains in-frame clones alone and is incomplete. The data contain about 680,000 clones, about 74% of them singletons. Findings of the study overall: Sharing across four donors was highest in naive CD4 (roughly 5%) and lowest in memory CD8 (approximately 0.4%). Rarefaction revealed incomplete sorted-subset sequencing despite large depth.

The CDR3 runs 11 residues. V was cut by 4 bases and J by 3 bases, with 4 bases left in between. Germline CDR1 and CDR2: MNHNS and SASEGT. This clonotype was obtained from a woman in her twenties or thirties in good health. Specimen: memory CD4+ T cells sorted from blood. Subset: CD45RA-negative fraction. The V call is TRBV6-1, the J call TRBJ2-7; D gene uncertain. The chain's CDR3 is CASSGLYEQYF. The CDR3 nucleotides read TGTGCCAGCAGTGGCCTCTACGAGCAGTACTTC.